This passage covers 5 T cell receptor beta chains from one sample sequenced in a study of shared clonotypes between healthy human individuals. Terminally differentiated effector memory CD45RA+ cells were excluded by CCR7 positive selection of CD45RO-negative cells. Generated by immunoSEQ multiplex PCR, the TCRdb table keeps only in-frame clones and is missing some. Altogether some 600,000 clones are present, roughly 96% being singletons, with the ten largest covering 0.11%. The sequencing input was naive CD8+ T cells sorted from blood. The receptors shown here come from a woman aged 25 to 39 in good health.

This clone has a single count. This same CDR3 is encoded by further DNA sequences in the sample. The V call is TRBV28, the J call TRBJ1-1; 7 bases map to TRBD1. The germline CDR1 and CDR2 sequences are MDHEN and SYDVKM. V was pared by 5 bases and J by 1 base, with 4 bases of the junction left unmatched. This CDR3 contains 14 residues. The CDR3 DNA sequence: TGTGCCAGCAGTCCACGGACAGGGAACACTGAAGCTTTCTTT. Protein: CASSPRTGNTEAFF. The whole variable domain, remainder taken from reference TRBV28 and TRBJ1-1, is DVKVTQSSRYLVKRTGEKVFLECVQDMDHENMFWYRQDPGLGLRLIYFSYDVKMKEKGDIPEGYSVSREKKERFSLILESASTNQTSMYLCASSPRTGNTEAFFGQGTRLTVV.

The J gene is TRBJ2-1, the V gene TRBV28; 12 nucleotides agree with TRBD2. Germline-derived CDR1 and CDR2 are MDHEN and SYDVKM. The CDR3 sequence is 15 residues long. V was clipped by 7 bases and J by 3 bases; unmatched bases: 4. This chain's CDR3 is CASNLAGGDYNEQFF. The CDR3 DNA is TGTGCCAGCAACCTAGCGGGAGGGGACTACAATGAGCAGTTCTTC.

The chain joins TRBV7-2 to TRBJ2-3; D is ambiguous. The length of the CDR3 is 15 residues. V dropped 1 base and J dropped 2 bases, with 10 bases sitting between them. Germline-derived CDR1 and CDR2 are SGHTA and FQGNSA. In DNA form, the CDR3 reads TGTGCCAGCAGCTTAGAGATCGCAGTCACAGATACGCAGTATTTT. It translates to CASSLEIAVTDTQYF.

The gene calls are TRBV27 and TRBJ2-1; 9 bases fit TRBD1. CDR1 MNHEY and CDR2 SMNVEV come from the germline V gene (reference sequence). This CDR3 has 15 residues. V shed 4 bases, J shed 3 bases, and the junction held 4 bases outside the gene matches. CDR3 residues: CASSSGTGYYNEQFF. For the CDR3, the DNA is TGTGCCAGCAGTTCAGGGACAGGGTACTACAATGAGCAGTTCTTC.

CDR3: CASSYGEMTGGNGYTF. As DNA, the CDR3 is TGTGCCAGCAGCTACGGCGAGATGACAGGGGGTAATGGCTACACCTTC. V is TRBV11-2 and J is TRBJ1-2; the match to TRBD1 covers 9 bases. V lost 4 bases, J lost 6 bases, and 12 bases stayed unmatched. Germline CDR1 SGHAT, CDR2 FQNNGV. This CDR3 has 16 residues.